These 32 T cell receptor beta chains share one sample of origin, sequenced in a study of blood T cell repertoires in COVID-19. Measured with immunoSEQ multiplex PCR; TCRdb has only the in-frame clones, and not every one. The top ten hold around 7.2% of the sample, which has approximately 81,000 clones, around 80% seen once. The sequenced sample was peripheral blood. The source is a human donor in a cohort sampled during active COVID-19.

The chain uses TRBV18 and TRBJ2-3; TRBD2 matches 9 bases. CDR3 length equals 19 residues. J was trimmed by 0 bases and V by 4 bases; bases with no gene match: 14. Germline CDR1 KGHSH, CDR2 LQKENI. CDR3 residues: CASSLPPGGGVSSTDTQYF. CDR3 nucleotide sequence: TGTGCCAGCTCACTTCCTCCTGGCGGGGGGGTCTCTAGCACAGATACGCAGTATTTT.

The chain combines TRBV5-1 with TRBJ2-1, with 7 nucleotides matching TRBD2. Germline V gives CDR1 SGHRS, CDR2 YFSETQ. V was clipped by 0 bases and J by 5 bases; unmatched bases: 8. The CDR3 has 16 residues. For the CDR3, the DNA is TGCGCCAGCAGCTTGGGTGTGACTAGCCCTAACAATGAGCAGTTCTTC. Translating gives CASSLGVTSPNNEQFF.

This CDR3 reads CASSLTHRYEQYF. The DNA for the CDR3 is TGTGCCAGCAGTTTAACCCACAGATACGAGCAGTACTTC. The V call is TRBV12-3 or TRBV12-4, the J call TRBJ2-7; no clear D gene. CDR3 length equals 13 residues. Trimming removed 2 bases at V and 4 bases at J, with 9 bases between.

This chain uses TRBV18 with TRBJ2-7, with D possibly matching TRBD1 (5 bases). CDR1 and CDR2 from the germline V gene are KGHSH and LQKENI. The CDR3 is made up of 13 amino acids. V shed 3 bases and J shed 5 bases, with 11 bases lying between them. In DNA, the CDR3 is TGTGCCAGCTCACCGCGCATAGGGGACGAGCAGTACTTC. It encodes CASSPRIGDEQYF.

The chain joins TRBV7-2 to TRBJ2-3; TRBD1 aligns across 7 bases. Germline V gene sequence: CDR1 SGHTA, CDR2 FQGNSA. V was pared by 5 bases and J by 3 bases, with 8 bases of the junction left unmatched. CDR3 size: 15 residues. The CDR3: CASSGQVVGTDTQYF. The CDR3 DNA reads as TGTGCCAGCAGCGGACAGGTAGTTGGAACAGATACGCAGTATTTT.

The rearrangement links TRBV10-3 to TRBJ1-1; D possibly corresponds to TRBD1 (5 bases). Germline lookup yields CDR1 ENHRY and CDR2 SYGVKD. With 0 bases removed from V and 1 base from J, the gap between germline ends came to 6 bases. The CDR3 spans 14 residues. The chain's CDR3 is CAISESTENTEAFF. CDR3 in DNA: TGTGCCATCAGTGAGTCGACAGAGAACACTGAAGCTTTCTTT.

This clone was observed a few times. The chain uses TRBV5-1 and TRBJ1-4; D is undetermined. Looked up from germline, CDR1 is SGHRS and CDR2 is YFSETQ. There are 14 residues in the CDR3. The V end lost 0 bases, the J end lost 1 base, and 4 bases lay between the germline ends. The CDR3 spells CASSLAGTNEKLFF. The CDR3 DNA follows: TGCGCCAGCAGCTTGGCCGGAACTAATGAAAAACTGTTTTTT.

The chain has TRBV7-2 and TRBJ1-2, with D perhaps matching TRBD1 (5 bases). Looked up from germline, CDR1 is SGHTA and CDR2 is FQGNSA. V gave up 8 bases and J gave up 4 bases, with 14 bases separating them. The CDR3 is 13 residues long. The CDR3 coding sequence is TGTGCCAGCGCTTCAGGGATCGGCTATGGCTACACCTTC. Translation: CASASGIGYGYTF.

The chain carries TRBV4-3 and TRBJ2-5; 12 nucleotides align to TRBD2. Germline CDR1 LGHNA, CDR2 YSLEER. CDR3 length: 16 amino acids. Losses at the gene ends were 4 bases for V and 5 bases for J; bases not matched to a gene: 8. The CDR3 sequence: CASSPLAGGPRETQYF. Written as DNA, the CDR3 is TGCGCCAGCAGCCCTCTAGCGGGGGGGCCAAGGGAGACCCAGTACTTC.

This clone was counted ten times or more. The chain recombines TRBV2 with TRBJ2-1; 12 positions agree with TRBD2. V lost 10 bases, J lost 1 base, and 5 bases stayed unmatched. CDR1 is SNHLY and CDR2 is FYNNEI in the germline V gene. CDR3 length equals 15 residues. The chain's CDR3 is CAILAGGQSYNEQFF. CDR3 DNA: TGTGCCATACTAGCGGGGGGCCAATCCTACAATGAGCAGTTCTTC.

V usage is TRBV7-2 and J usage is TRBJ2-7; 7 positions agree with TRBD1. The V and J ends lost 5 bases and 5 bases, in that order; junction bases with no gene match: 6. The CDR3 has 13 residues. Germline CDR1 is SGHTA and CDR2 is FQGNSA. Written as DNA, the CDR3 is TGTGCCAGCAGCGGCGACGGACAGGACGAGCAGTACTTC. The encoded protein is CASSGDGQDEQYF. The entire variable domain, with the rest obtained from reference TRBV7-2 and TRBJ2-7, is as follows: GAGVSQSPSNKVTEKGKDVELRCDPISGHTALYWYRQSLGQGLEFLIYFQGNSAPDKSGLPSDRFSAERTGGSVSTLTIQRTQQEDSAVYLCASSGDGQDEQYFGPGTRLTVT.

CDR3 DNA sequence: TGTGCCAGCAGTGAATCGGGGCTAGCGGGGGGGCGCGGCACAGATACGCAGTATTTT. Translation gives CASSESGLAGGRGTDTQYF. J is TRBJ2-3 and V is TRBV2, with TRBD2 matching over 12 bases. V lost 2 bases to trimming and J lost 1 base; unmatched junction nucleotides: 10. Germline CDR1 reads SNHLY; CDR2 reads FYNNEI. CDR3 size: 19 residues.

This chain uses TRBV7-2 with TRBJ2-5; the match to TRBD2 covers 7 bases. Looked up from germline, CDR1 is SGHTA and CDR2 is FQGNSA. This CDR3 is built from 16 residues. After removal of 4 bases from V and 4 bases from J, the junction contained 12 bases not matched to a gene. DNA for the CDR3: TGTGCCAGCAGCTCCTCCCCCCTGAAGCGGGGAGAGACCCAGTACTTC. Encoded protein: CASSSSPLKRGETQYF.

The chain uses TRBV2 and TRBJ1-6, with a tentative D call TRBD1 (6 bases). The CDR3 has 14 amino acids. With 8 bases removed from V and 0 bases from J, the gap between germline ends came to 8 bases. Germline values: CDR1 SNHLY, CDR2 FYNNEI. The CDR3 protein is CASSTGSYNSPLHF. The CDR3 bases are TGTGCCAGCTCGACAGGCTCCTATAATTCACCCCTCCACTTT.

The chain recombines TRBV5-6 with TRBJ1-4; no reliable D call. V dropped 4 bases and J dropped 11 bases, with 15 bases sitting between them. The germline V gene encodes CDR1 SGHDT and CDR2 YYEEEE. This CDR3 has 13 residues. Here the CDR3 reads CASSDKTWRKLFF. The CDR3 coding sequence is TGTGCCAGCAGCGACAAAACTTGGAGGAAACTGTTTTTT.

The chain links TRBV3-1 (or the pseudogene TRBV3-2) to TRBJ2-1, with D tentatively TRBD2 (5 bases). The CDR3 has 15 amino acids. Trimming removed 1 base from V and 1 base from J, with 8 bases in between. Germline-derived CDR1 and CDR2 are LGHDT and YNNKEL (reference sequence). CDR3 protein: CASSQVGSSYNEQFF. The CDR3 nucleotides are TGTGCCAGCAGCCAAGTGGGGAGTTCCTACAATGAGCAGTTCTTC.

The table lists this clone with a few counts. The genes are TRBV3-1 (or the pseudogene TRBV3-2) and TRBJ2-1; 8 nucleotides match TRBD2. The CDR3 length is 15 residues. Trimming cost V 0 bases and J 3 bases; bases outside gene matches: 1. The germline V gene encodes CDR1 LGHDT and CDR2 YNNKEL (reference sequence). The CDR3 protein is CASSQEGTSYNEQFF. The CDR3 bases are TGTGCCAGCAGCCAAGAAGGGACTAGCTACAATGAGCAGTTCTTC.

The chain has TRBV24-1 and TRBJ2-7, with a weak D call TRBD2 (5 bases). V was pared by 6 bases and J by 5 bases, with 13 bases between. The germline V gene has CDR1 KGHDR and CDR2 SFDVKD. The CDR3 consists of 13 residues. CDR3 amino acids: CATSHPGNHEQYF. CDR3 DNA: TGTGCCACCAGTCACCCGGGGAACCACGAGCAGTACTTC.

The V gene is TRBV4-1, the J gene TRBJ2-3; 7 bases are shared with TRBD2. V lost 5 bases to trimming and J lost 3 bases; unmatched junction nucleotides: 8. From germline, CDR1 is MGHRA and CDR2 YSYEKL. The CDR3 runs to 15 residues. Here the CDR3 reads CASSLIAGETDTQYF. The DNA of the CDR3 is TGCGCCAGCAGCTTAATTGCGGGGGAAACAGATACGCAGTATTTT.

This rearrangement joins TRBV28 to TRBJ1-5, with no clear D. CDR3 length: 15 amino acids. V lost 6 bases and J lost 2, with 14 bases in between. Germline assignment: CDR1 MDHEN and CDR2 SYDVKM. DNA for the CDR3: TGTGCCAGCAGCCCCCAGGCGAGGGGCAATCAGCCCCAGCATTTT. As protein: CASSPQARGNQPQHF.

This chain joins TRBV6-5 and TRBJ2-7; TRBD1 matches at 7 bases. The CDR3 loop spans 15 amino acids. J gave up 7 bases and V 2 bases, and 11 bases lay outside the gene matches. Looked up from germline, CDR1 is MNHEY and CDR2 is SVGAGI. Here the CDR3 DNA reads TGTGCCAGCAGTTACGGCCGACAGGGACCGTGGGAGCAGTACTTC. This gives the protein CASSYGRQGPWEQYF.

V is TRBV6-5 and J is TRBJ1-6, with D possibly being TRBD1 (5 bases). Between the trimmed V and J ends, which lost 7 bases and 7 bases, there was a span of 11 bases. CDR3 length: 13 residues. CDR1 and CDR2 (germline): MNHEY, SVGAGI. The CDR3 nucleotides are TGTGCCAGCACCGGGGGATACAATTCACCCCTCCACTTT. It specifies CASTGGYNSPLHF.

The gene calls are TRBV12-3 or TRBV12-4 and TRBJ1-2; a weak D match, TRBD1 (6 bases). The V and J ends lost 5 bases and 8 bases respectively, with 12 bases between them. The CDR3 spans 12 residues. CDR3 in DNA: TGTGCCAGCAGTCGGGGCGGGGGCGGCTACACCTTC. Protein: CASSRGGGGYTF.

The V and J genes are TRBV19 and TRBJ1-2; 9 nucleotides agree with TRBD1. The length of the CDR3 is 14 residues. Germline-derived CDR1 and CDR2 are LNHDA and SQIVND (reference sequence). V was clipped by 7 bases and J by 4 bases; unmatched bases: 7. Here the CDR3 reads CASNTGGAGYGYTF. In DNA, the CDR3 is TGTGCCAGTAATACAGGGGGCGCAGGCTATGGCTACACCTTC.

The chain is built from TRBV15 and TRBJ2-7; 7 bases fit TRBD2. Germline V gene lookup returns CDR1 LNHNV and CDR2 YYDKDF (reference sequence). The CDR3 runs 13 residues. The trim removed 3 bases at V and 3 bases at J, leaving 2 bases unmatched. The DNA of the CDR3 is TGTGCCACCAGCAGCGGGGGGAACTACGAGCAGTACTTC. Amino acid sequence: CATSSGGNYEQYF. Complete variable domain (other parts from reference TRBV15 and TRBJ2-7): DAMVIQNPRYQVTQFGKPVTLSCSQTLNHNVMYWYQQKSSQAPKLLFHYYDKDFNNEADTPDNFQSRRPNTSFCFLDIRSPGLGDTAMYLCATSSGGNYEQYFGPGTRLTVT.

This sequence joins TRBV14 and TRBJ2-5; tentatively, D is TRBD1 (5 bases). This CDR3 is built from 16 residues. Germline CDR1 is SGHDN and CDR2 is FVKESK. Trimming stripped 2 bases from V and 4 bases from J, with 17 bases between. The CDR3 loop reads CASSQSLALGRETQYF. The CDR3 DNA reads TGTGCCAGCAGCCAAAGCTTGGCACTGGGGCGAGAGACCCAGTACTTC.

This rearrangement joins TRBV5-1 to TRBJ2-7, with D perhaps TRBD1 (5 bases). Germline values: CDR1 SGHRS, CDR2 YFSETQ. This CDR3 has 15 amino acids. The V and J ends lost 4 bases and 3 bases respectively, with 17 bases between them. The DNA for the CDR3 is TGCGCCAGCAGCAAGGAAGGGGCCTCCGGCTACGAGCAGTACTTC. Translation gives CASSKEGASGYEQYF.

This chain connects TRBV7-6 to TRBJ1-2; possible D gene TRBD1, 5 bases. Per germline, CDR1 SGHVS and CDR2 FNYEAQ. The CDR3 is 13 residues long. Trimming took off 2 bases at V and 5 bases at J, with 9 bases between the two ends. The CDR3, as DNA: TGTGCCAGCAGCTTACAAGACAGTTATGGCTACACCTTC. It specifies CASSLQDSYGYTF.

The chain combines TRBV4-1 with TRBJ1-1; D is uncertain. Germline V CDR1 and CDR2: MGHRA, YSYEKL. V lost 3 bases and J 1 base, leaving 9 bases between the germline ends. The CDR3 is 14 amino acids. This CDR3 reads CASSHPPRNTEAFF. In DNA, the CDR3 is TGCGCCAGCAGCCACCCCCCGAGGAACACTGAAGCTTTCTTT.

V usage is TRBV6-5 and J usage is TRBJ1-1, with no clear D. Germline V gives CDR1 MNHEY, CDR2 SVGAGI. V gave up 10 bases and J gave up 0 bases, with 12 bases separating them. The CDR3 has 13 amino acids. The CDR3 nucleotides read TGTGCCACCGAGAGAGGAATGAACACTGAAGCTTTCTTT. Protein product: CATERGMNTEAFF.

The chain couples TRBV2 to TRBJ1-6; 9 nucleotides match TRBD1. The CDR3 spans 15 residues. From germline, CDR1 is SNHLY and CDR2 FYNNEI. J lost 9 bases, V lost 7 bases, and 10 bases had no gene match. The DNA of the CDR3 is TGTGCCAGCATCCAGGACAGGGGAGGTGGTTCACCCCTCCACTTT. Translation gives CASIQDRGGGSPLHF.

The genes are TRBV3-1 (or the pseudogene TRBV3-2) and TRBJ1-6; D not certain. Per germline, CDR1 LGHDT and CDR2 YNNKEL (reference sequence). This CDR3 region has 14 residues. Trimming shortened V by 4 bases and J by 7 bases, and 11 bases separated the two germline ends. CDR3 bases: TGTGCCAGCAGCCCCTCCCGTAAAAATTCACCCCTCCACTTT. Its translation: CASSPSRKNSPLHF.